This T cell receptor beta chain emerged from a study of CD8 T cells in ankylosing spondylitis. V was pared by 6 bases and J by 0 bases, with 13 bases between. The CDR3 consists of 15 residues. CDR1 is ENHRY, CDR2 SYGVKD, per germline. Using its own MiXCR run on the 5' RACE reads, TCRdb lists one record per CDR3 protein. The table lists about 350,000 distinct CDR3 sequences, more than 20% of them singletons. Only a few counts were recorded for this clonotype. What it recognizes is unknown. Study-wide results and limits: Clones that were linked to disease were CD8+ and were relatively rare in peripheral blood. Clones linked to disease were reported to show significant enrichment in matched ankylosing spondylitis synovial fluid.

The TCR originated in a male donor with ankylosing spondylitis or in good health (not recorded which). The chain is built from TRBV10-3 and TRBJ2-3, with no clear D. The sequencing sample was made of blood, either unsorted or a sorted T cell fraction (not recorded which). The CDR3 DNA sequence: TGTGCCATCAGACGACCAACAGACAGCACAGATACGCAGTATTTT. It encodes CAIRRPTDSTDTQYF.